This TCR beta chain was documented in a study of cytomegalovirus exposure and HLA in healthy donors. The CDR3 has 15 residues. V shed 6 bases and J 2 bases; nucleotides not matched to a gene: 5. Per germline, CDR1 MNHNY and CDR2 SVGAGI (reference sequence). The primer mix had 60 Vbeta and 13 Jbeta primers. Using immunoSEQ multiplex PCR, the repertoire was profiled, and TCRdb retains in-frame clones only, with some absent. The sample has about 190,000 clones. Findings and limits, study-wide: HLA allele associations emerged for roughly 16,000 TCR beta sequences in a later analysis, at 0.05 false discovery rate.

With respect to this clone: Its antigen is still unknown.

The V and J genes are TRBV6-6 and TRBJ2-5, with 11 bases lining up with TRBD2. Material for sequencing was PBMCs. The TCR comes from a woman aged 30 to 39 in good health and CMV-seropositive. The CDR3 is CASRRRLAGQETQYF. The CDR3 DNA is TGTGCCAGCAGACGCCGACTAGCGGGGCAAGAGACCCAGTACTTC.